This T cell receptor beta chain appears in the sequencing data of a study of CD8+ T cells in alopecia areata. General study results and limits: The presence of one nonresponder keeps the tie between baseline CD8+ expansion and response uncertain. Higher clonality was seen in lesional scalp than in normal scalp, especially in alopecia totalis/universalis.

RNA was isolated and reverse transcribed to cDNA, the sequencing template. This table comes from immunoSEQ multiplex PCR, and its TCRdb copy is limited to in-frame clones, with some not included. This table has some 100,000 clones, roughly 45% appearing once. Treatment defined: oral pan-JAK inhibitor, 5-10 mg twice daily. On this clone: Its target is unknown.

Trimming removed 0 bases at V and 4 bases at J, with 25 bases between. The CDR3 loop spans 19 amino acids. The germline V gene has CDR1 SGHTA and CDR2 FQGNSA. The TCR comes from a human donor with alopecia areata. V and J are TRBV7-2 and TRBJ2-7; D unresolved. Sequencing was performed on CD8+ T cells sorted from blood, taken at week 24, from a patient treated with tofacitinib. CDR3 in amino acids: CASSLARLPESPRRYEQYF. The CDR3 DNA reads as TGTGCCAGCAGCTTAGCGCGGCTCCCGGAAAGTCCTCGGAGATACGAGCAGTACTTC.